This entry lists 17 T cell receptor beta chains sequenced from one sample in a study of blood T cell repertoires in COVID-19. This table comes from immunoSEQ multiplex PCR, and its TCRdb copy is limited to in-frame clones, with some not included. This sample yields under 300,000 clones, of which roughly 87% are seen a single time; about an eighth belongs to the top ten. The sample was peripheral blood. These receptors were taken from a human donor in a cohort sampled during active COVID-19.

V gene TRBV30 combines with J gene TRBJ2-2; D not resolved. V lost 3 bases, J lost 1 base, and 6 bases lay in between. Germline CDR1 reads GTSNPN; CDR2 reads SVGIG (reference sequence). The CDR3 covers 13 residues. The CDR3: CAWRHENTGELFF. CDR3 coding DNA: TGTGCCTGGAGACACGAGAACACCGGGGAGCTGTTTTTT.

The V and J genes are TRBV6-6 and TRBJ2-1, with D perhaps TRBD1 (5 bases). V lost 0 bases and J lost 4, with 13 bases in between. The germline V gene has CDR1 MNHNY and CDR2 SVGAGI (reference sequence). This CDR3 contains 16 residues. The CDR3 DNA follows: TGTGCCAGCAGTTACTCGATAGGGGTGGGTTACAATGAGCAGTTCTTC. Its protein product is CASSYSIGVGYNEQFF.

This chain joins TRBV2 and TRBJ2-7, with TRBD2 matching 7 bases. Trimming at V came to 7 bases and at J to 1 base, leaving 4 bases not matched to a gene. This CDR3 region has 13 residues. CDR1 and CDR2 (germline): SNHLY, FYNNEI. DNA of the CDR3: TGTGCCAGCAAGGGCGGGGGATCCTACGAGCAGTACTTC. Its protein is CASKGGGSYEQYF.

The chain recombines TRBV11-2 with TRBJ2-5; the D gene is possibly TRBD1 (5 bases). V was pared by 3 bases and J by 7 bases, with 15 bases between. The CDR3 runs to 14 residues. Germline V gene lookup returns CDR1 SGHAT and CDR2 FQNNGV. CDR3 loop: CASSLKIGGATQYF. DNA for the CDR3: TGTGCCAGCAGCTTGAAAATCGGTGGGGCGACCCAGTACTTC.

This chain joins TRBV7-9 and TRBJ2-3; 13 bases line up with TRBD2. Germline lookup yields CDR1 SEHNR and CDR2 FQNEAQ (reference sequence). The CDR3 is made up of 15 amino acids. The junction had 3 bases not matched to a gene; V was cut back by 5 bases and J by 4 bases. The CDR3: CASSETSGRSDTQYF. CDR3 coding DNA: TGTGCCAGCAGCGAGACTAGCGGGAGGTCAGATACGCAGTATTTT.

The chain employs TRBV29-1 and TRBJ1-5, with D perhaps TRBD1 (6 bases). Trimming shortened V by 4 bases and J by 2 bases, and 12 bases separated the two germline ends. CDR1 and CDR2 (germline): SQVTM, ANQGSEA. This CDR3 region has 14 residues. CDR3 sequence reads: CSVAAAGGNQPQHF. CDR3 nucleotides: TGCAGCGTTGCCGCGGCAGGGGGCAATCAGCCCCAGCATTTT. Full variable domain (missing parts from reference TRBV29-1 and TRBJ1-5): SAVISQKPSRDICQRGTSLTIQCQVDSQVTMMFWYRQQPGQSLTLIATANQGSEATYESGFVIDKFPISRPNLTFSTLTVSNMSPEDSSIYLCSVAAAGGNQPQHFGDGTRLSIL.

The chain combines TRBV7-2 with TRBJ1-1; no definite D call. This CDR3 has 13 amino acids. CDR1 is SGHTA and CDR2 is FQGNSA in the germline V gene. Trimming removed 4 bases at V and 1 base at J, with 7 bases between. CDR3 DNA: TGTGCCAGCAGCTCGCTAAGGAACACTGAAGCTTTCTTT. Protein product: CASSSLRNTEAFF. The full variable domain, in which reference TRBV7-2 and TRBJ1-1 provide the parts outside the CDR3, is GAGVSQSPSNKVTEKGKDVELRCDPISGHTALYWYRQSLGQGLEFLIYFQGNSAPDKSGLPSDRFSAERTGGSVSTLTIQRTQQEDSAVYLCASSSLRNTEAFFGQGTRLTVV.

This clone was recorded at least ten times. This sequence joins TRBV4-1 and TRBJ2-3, with TRBD2 identical over 12 bases. In germline, CDR1 is MGHRA, CDR2 YSYEKL. This CDR3 has 18 amino acids. With 2 bases clipped from V and 2 bases from J, the junction kept 8 bases outside the gene matches. In DNA, the CDR3 is TGCGCCAGCAGCCAACCTCCTTCTAGCGGGAGGGCCACAGATACGCAGTATTTT. This sequence encodes CASSQPPSSGRATDTQYF.

This clone was counted ten times or more. This chain links TRBV7-8 with TRBJ2-5; a weak D match, TRBD2 (6 bases). Germline CDR1 and CDR2: SGHVS and FQNEAQ. V dropped 5 bases and J dropped 4 bases, with 17 bases sitting between them. This CDR3 has 15 residues. CDR3 coding DNA: TGTGCCAGCAGCACCTGGAGGGCCGGGGGAGAGACCCAGTACTTC. Amino acids: CASSTWRAGGETQYF.

The chain links TRBV19 to TRBJ1-2; D remains ambiguous. Per germline, CDR1 LNHDA and CDR2 SQIVND (reference sequence). The CDR3 length is 14 residues. Trimming removed 6 bases from V and 4 bases from J, with 15 bases in between. The DNA for the CDR3 is TGTGCCAGTAGCCACGGTGGAGCCTCCTATGGCTACACCTTC. Protein product: CASSHGGASYGYTF.

This chain uses TRBV19 with TRBJ1-3, with 10 nucleotides matching TRBD1. J was trimmed by 4 bases and V by 1 base; bases with no gene match: 4. The germline CDR1 and CDR2 sequences are LNHDA and SQIVND (reference sequence). The CDR3 has 16 residues. The CDR3 here is CASSIVDRGAGNTIYF. CDR3 nucleotides: TGTGCCAGTAGTATAGTGGACAGGGGGGCGGGAAACACCATATATTTT. Variable domain in full (rest from reference TRBV19 and TRBJ1-3): DGGITQSPKYLFRKEGQNVTLSCEQNLNHDAMYWYRQDPGQGLRLIYYSQIVNDFQKGDIAEGYSVSREKKESFPLTVTSAQKNPTAFYLCASSIVDRGAGNTIYFGEGSWLTVV.

This chain uses TRBV12-2 with TRBJ2-5; the tabulated D call, TRBD1, remains unverified against the DNA. TRBV12-2 is noted as a pseudogene. The CDR3 runs 14 residues. In DNA form, the CDR3 reads TGTGCAAGTCGCTTAGCGGACAGAAAAGAGACCCAGTACTTC. Protein product: CASRLADRKETQYF.

Turning to this clone: Other DNA sequences within the sample encode an identical CDR3. The chain uses TRBV5-5 and TRBJ2-7; 9 nucleotides line up with TRBD1. The junction had 4 bases not matched to a gene; V was cut back by 0 bases and J by 3 bases. Germline CDR1 and CDR2: SGHKS and YYEKEE (reference sequence). CDR3 length: 15 amino acids. CDR3: CASSLAGQGIYEQYF. The CDR3 region has the DNA TGTGCCAGCAGCTTGGCCGGACAGGGGATCTACGAGCAGTACTTC.

The chain has TRBV11-2 and TRBJ2-6, with D possibly TRBD1 on 6 matching bases. V lost 1 base and J 2 bases, leaving 6 bases between the germline ends. CDR1 is SGHAT and CDR2 is FQNNGV in the germline V gene. This CDR3 is 15 amino acids long. The CDR3, as DNA: TGTGCCAGCAGCTTAGCAGGGGCTGGGGCCAACGTCCTGACTTTC. Amino acids: CASSLAGAGANVLTF.

This chain uses TRBV6-2 or TRBV6-3 with TRBJ2-7; D uncertain. The germline gives CDR1 MNHEY, CDR2 SVGEGT. The length of the CDR3 is 14 residues. Trimming removed 0 bases at V and 4 bases at J, with 10 bases between. DNA for the CDR3: TGTGCCAGCAGTTACTCCGACTTAGTATACGAGCAGTACTTC. Residues: CASSYSDLVYEQYF.

The chain has TRBV6-2 or TRBV6-3 and TRBJ2-4; the D gene is possibly TRBD1 (5 bases). The germline gives CDR1 MNHEY, CDR2 SVGEGT. V lost 2 bases, J lost 7 bases, and 12 bases lay in between. The CDR3 covers 14 residues. As DNA, the CDR3 is TGTGCCAGCAGTTACCCCGGGCAGGGTAACATTCAGTACTTC. Protein product: CASSYPGQGNIQYF.

This sequence joins TRBV29-1 and TRBJ2-1, with 7 bases fitting TRBD1. The CDR3 covers 13 residues. Germline lookup yields CDR1 SQVTM and CDR2 ANQGSEA. Germline trimming cut 4 bases from V and 5 bases from J; bases unmatched to any gene: 5. The CDR3 DNA sequence: TGCAGCGTTGGGCTCGGGACAGACAATGAGCAGTTCTTC. Translation: CSVGLGTDNEQFF.